The 19 T cell receptor beta chains reported below all come from one sample, sequenced in a study of CD8+ T cells in alopecia areata. The sample's treatment: oral pan-JAK inhibitor, 5-10 mg twice daily. RNA, once extracted, was reverse transcribed into cDNA for use as the sequencing template. Profiled with immunoSEQ multiplex PCR; TCRdb holds only in-frame clones, not every one. The sample has about 260,000 clones; about three fifths are singletons. Sequenced material: CD4+ T cells sorted from blood, taken around week 54, from a patient treated with tofacitinib. These receptor sequences come from a human donor with alopecia areata.

This clone was seen a single time. The V and J genes are TRBV6-5 and TRBJ1-2; D uncertain. Germline V gene data show CDR1 as MNHEY and CDR2 as SVGAGI. The V and J ends lost 6 bases and 5 bases respectively, with 16 bases between them. There are 14 residues in the CDR3. The CDR3 protein is CASRRARGLYGYTF. As DNA, the CDR3 is TGTGCCAGCAGGCGGGCCCGCGGGCTTTATGGCTACACCTTC.

This clone was detected a few times. This chain connects TRBV6-5 to TRBJ2-5; D is ambiguous. Germline V CDR1 and CDR2: MNHEY, SVGAGI. This CDR3 region has 12 residues. The V and J ends lost 8 bases and 5 bases respectively, with 12 bases between them. This CDR3 is CASGGPPETQYF. CDR3 DNA: TGTGCCAGCGGCGGACCTCCGGAGACCCAGTACTTC.

The chain links TRBV25-1 to TRBJ1-1, with D perhaps matching TRBD1 (5 bases). V was shortened by 5 bases and J by 6 bases, with 7 bases between the two germline ends. Germline V gene lookup returns CDR1 MGHDK and CDR2 SYGVNS. The CDR3 loop spans 11 amino acids. The CDR3 DNA follows: TGTGCCAGCAGTAGGGGCGCTGAAGCTTTCTTT. Translation gives CASSRGAEAFF.

This chain uses TRBV4-3 with TRBJ1-6; D remains unclear. Germline V gene lookup returns CDR1 LGHNA and CDR2 YSLEER. The germline V and J ends were trimmed by 0 bases and 3 bases, with 12 bases remaining between them. CDR3 length equals 17 residues. The CDR3 here is CASSQDLPGNYNSPLHF. The CDR3 DNA follows: TGCGCCAGCAGCCAAGATCTTCCAGGAAACTATAATTCACCCCTCCACTTT.

This sequence joins TRBV29-1 and TRBJ2-7; no firm D call. This CDR3 has 13 amino acids. Germline V gene sequence: CDR1 SQVTM, CDR2 ANQGSEA. V was cut by 4 bases and J by 3 bases, with 13 bases left in between. In DNA, the CDR3 is TGCAGCGTTGTCTTCCCGAGTAACTACGAGCAGTACTTC. This encodes CSVVFPSNYEQYF.

The V call is TRBV5-1, the J call TRBJ2-7; D is ambiguous. The length of the CDR3 is 11 residues. V lost 3 bases to trimming and J lost 3 bases, with 4 bases between them. Germline CDR1 is SGHRS and CDR2 is YFSETQ. The CDR3 coding sequence is TGCGCCAGCAGCTCCCGCTACGAGCAGTACTTC. Residues: CASSSRYEQYF.

The chain has TRBV29-1 and TRBJ2-1; D is uncertain. The CDR3 sequence is 13 residues long. CDR1 is SQVTM and CDR2 is ANQGSEA in the germline V gene. V lost 2 bases, J lost 3 bases, and 8 bases lay in between. This CDR3 is CSVELTLYNEQFF. Here the CDR3 DNA reads TGCAGCGTTGAACTTACACTCTACAATGAGCAGTTCTTC.

The chain has TRBV9 and TRBJ2-1; 14 bases line up with TRBD2. Germline CDR1 and CDR2: SGDLS and YYNGEE. Trimming at V came to 0 bases and at J to 7 bases, leaving 3 bases not matched to a gene. The CDR3 is 16 residues long. The CDR3: CASSVGLAGGPNEQFF. DNA for the CDR3: TGTGCCAGCAGCGTAGGACTAGCGGGGGGGCCGAATGAGCAGTTCTTC.

The chain links TRBV5-1 to TRBJ1-1; 9 bases are shared with TRBD1. J was trimmed by 2 bases and V by 5 bases; bases with no gene match: 4. CDR3 length: 14 residues. Germline lookup yields CDR1 SGHRS and CDR2 YFSETQ. CDR3 residues: CASSADRGNTEAFF. DNA of the CDR3: TGCGCCAGCAGTGCGGACAGGGGAAACACTGAAGCTTTCTTT.

This clone was picked up a small number of times. The V gene is TRBV7-2, the J gene TRBJ2-1; D unclear. V was shortened by 6 bases and J by 5 bases, with 11 bases between the two germline ends. This CDR3 region has 13 residues. Germline assignment: CDR1 SGHTA and CDR2 FQGNSA. The CDR3 nucleotides read TGTGCCAGCAGTTGGATAGGTAACAATGAGCAGTTCTTC. Residues: CASSWIGNNEQFF.

The chain has TRBV11-2 and TRBJ1-1; D remains unclear. Looked up from germline, CDR1 is SGHAT and CDR2 is FQNNGV. Trimming left V 0 bases short and J 6 bases short, with 5 bases between. CDR3 length: 12 residues. The CDR3 here is CASSLDRPEAFF. The CDR3 DNA follows: TGTGCCAGCAGCTTAGATCGGCCTGAAGCTTTCTTT.

The count of this clone is one. The rearrangement joins TRBV25-1 to TRBJ2-2; 7 bases match TRBD1. Unmatched junction bases numbered 1, after V lost 3 bases and J lost 3 bases. Germline values: CDR1 MGHDK, CDR2 SYGVNS. CDR3 length: 14 residues. CDR3 sequence: CASSETGYTGELFF. In nucleotides, the CDR3 is TGTGCCAGCAGTGAGACAGGGTACACCGGGGAGCTGTTTTTT.

The V call is TRBV7-8, the J call TRBJ1-1, with D possibly TRBD1 on 5 matching bases. Germline loops: CDR1 SGHVS, CDR2 FQNEAQ. The CDR3 totals 15 residues. Between the trimmed V and J ends, which lost 5 bases and 3 bases, there was a span of 16 bases. The CDR3, as DNA: TGTGCCAGCAGCAAACTGGGGCAGCGGGACACTGAAGCTTTCTTT. It codes for CASSKLGQRDTEAFF.

As for this clone: Additional DNA sequences in this sample encode the identical CDR3. The chain employs TRBV30 and TRBJ2-5; tentatively, D is TRBD1 or TRBD2 (5 bases each). V was shortened by 0 bases and J by 4 bases, with 6 bases between the two germline ends. CDR3 length equals 12 residues. Germline V CDR1 and CDR2: GTSNPN, SVGIG (reference sequence). For the CDR3, the DNA is TGTGCCTGGAGTGTGAGGGGAGAGACCCAGTACTTC. Protein sequence: CAWSVRGETQYF.

CDR3 in DNA: TGCAGCGGTGGGACAGGGGACTACGAGCAGTACTTC. The encoded protein is CSGGTGDYEQYF. The chain recombines TRBV29-1 with TRBJ2-7; 10 bases map to TRBD1. Trimming removed 7 bases from V and 3 bases from J; junction bases left unmatched: 3. CDR3 length: 12 amino acids. Germline-derived CDR1 and CDR2 are SQVTM and ANQGSEA.

The chain employs TRBV7-9 and TRBJ2-5; TRBD2 aligns across 9 bases. The CDR3 runs to 14 residues. CDR1 is SEHNR and CDR2 is FQNEAQ in the germline V gene (reference sequence). V lost 5 bases to trimming and J lost 1 base; unmatched junction nucleotides: 2. CDR3 residues: CASSRAGGQETQYF. The CDR3 nucleotides read TGTGCCAGCAGCCGAGCGGGGGGCCAAGAGACCCAGTACTTC.

The chain uses TRBV4-1 and TRBJ2-7, with D perhaps matching TRBD2 (5 bases). Trimming cost V 1 base and J 0 bases, with 22 bases left between them. CDR3 length equals 19 residues. Germline V gene data show CDR1 as MGHRA and CDR2 as YSYEKL. CDR3 sequence: CASSQVGGRSRHSSYEQYF. The CDR3 bases are TGCGCCAGCAGCCAAGTCGGAGGCCGGTCCCGCCACAGCTCCTACGAGCAGTACTTC.

V gene TRBV9 combines with J gene TRBJ2-5, with D perhaps given as TRBD1 or TRBD2 (5 bases each). The germline V gene has CDR1 SGDLS and CDR2 YYNGEE. This CDR3 is built from 14 residues. V was shortened by 6 bases and J by 6 bases, with 18 bases between the two germline ends. Here the CDR3 reads CASNPTGQIKTQYF. DNA for the CDR3: TGTGCCAGCAACCCGACGGGGCAGATAAAGACCCAGTACTTC.

This clone occurred a few times. The CDR3: CASRGGSLLGTEAFF. In nucleotides, the CDR3 is TGTGCCAGCAGGGGGGGCAGCCTCTTAGGCACTGAAGCTTTCTTT. The rearrangement uses TRBV25-1 and TRBJ1-1, with TRBD1 as a possible D gene (6 bases). Trimming took 6 bases from V and 4 from J, leaving 18 bases between them. Per germline, CDR1 MGHDK and CDR2 SYGVNS. CDR3 length equals 15 residues.